This T cell receptor (beta chain) was obtained from a study of blood T cells in healthy people across ages. Overall study results and limits: As age increased, TCR beta diversity per million T cells fell in a roughly linear fashion. What prevented conclusive comparison of naive and antigen-experienced cells was that PBMCs were unsorted.

Together with a sample-barcoded 5' primer, a J-beta primer mix was included in a second PCR lasting about 6 to 11 cycles. MiXCR, run by TCRdb on the 5' RACE reads, gives a single entry per CDR3 protein. This table has hundreds of thousands of distinct CDR3 sequences, 29% appearing once. Concerning this clonotype itself: Its cognate antigen is unknown.

This receptor was identified in a woman older than 75 in good health. The sample was blood.

The DNA for the CDR3 is TGTGCCAGCAGCCCCCTTTCCGCGGGGGGGAACACCGGGGAGCTGTTTTTT. It is translated as CASSPLSAGGNTGELFF. The chain joins TRBV7-2 to TRBJ2-2; 8 positions match TRBD2. This CDR3 is built from 17 residues. Trimming removed 5 bases from V and 1 base from J; junction bases left unmatched: 9. CDR1 SGHTA and CDR2 FQGNSA come from the germline V gene.